The 8 T cell receptor beta chains in this list originate from one sample, sequenced in a study of T cell responses to AZD1222 COVID-19 vaccine. The method was immunoSEQ multiplex PCR; TCRdb's version includes in-frame clones alone and lacks a portion of them. The sample consists of roughly 150,000 clones, roughly 92% of them appearing once. Specimen: peripheral blood, collected on day 0 of AZD1222 vaccination. These receptors came from an adult in good health.

The genes are TRBV4-1 and TRBJ2-7, with 8 bases matching TRBD2. Germline V gives CDR1 MGHRA, CDR2 YSYEKL. This CDR3 has 15 residues. Losses at the gene ends were 1 base for V and 6 bases for J; bases not matched to a gene: 8. The CDR3 sequence: CASSQGAGESAEQYF. As DNA, the CDR3 is TGCGCCAGCAGCCAAGGAGCGGGAGAGTCGGCCGAGCAGTACTTC.

Written as DNA, the CDR3 is TGCGCCAGCAGCCAAGATATCACGACCACTGAAGCTTTCTTT. Amino acids: CASSQDITTTEAFF. This chain links TRBV4-1 with TRBJ1-1; D gene ambiguous. V was clipped by 0 bases and J by 4 bases, with 9 bases between them. CDR3 length: 14 residues. Germline loops: CDR1 MGHRA, CDR2 YSYEKL.

The gene calls are TRBV7-6 and TRBJ2-2; D gene unclear. This CDR3 contains 12 residues. V was shortened by 5 bases and J by 4 bases, with 5 bases between the two germline ends. CDR1 is SGHVS, CDR2 FNYEAQ, per germline. CDR3 protein: CASSPSTGELFF. Written as DNA, the CDR3 is TGTGCCAGCAGCCCTAGCACCGGGGAGCTGTTTTTT.

The rearrangement uses TRBV18 and TRBJ2-7, with a weak D call TRBD2 (5 bases). The CDR3 is 13 residues long. Per germline, CDR1 KGHSH and CDR2 LQKENI. V lost 0 bases, J lost 4 bases, and 7 bases lay in between. The CDR3 loop is CASSPPSGYEQYF. The CDR3, as DNA: TGTGCCAGCTCACCACCGTCGGGGTACGAGCAGTACTTC.

The gene calls are TRBV4-3 and TRBJ1-1, with TRBD1 as a possible D gene (5 bases). V was pared by 6 bases and J by 4 bases, with 12 bases between. CDR1 and CDR2 (germline): LGHNA, YSLEER. This CDR3 is 13 amino acids long. DNA of the CDR3: TGCGCCAGCAGTAACTCCAGGGCCACTGAAGCTTTCTTT. It encodes CASSNSRATEAFF.

This chain joins TRBV19 and TRBJ2-7; 11 positions agree with TRBD1. CDR1 LNHDA and CDR2 SQIVND come from the germline V gene (reference sequence). The CDR3 runs 16 residues. The ends lost 0 bases at V and 5 bases at J; junction bases unmatched: 6. In nucleotides, the CDR3 is TGTGCCAGTAGTATAGAGTGGACAGGGGGCATCCACGAGCAGTACTTC. This encodes CASSIEWTGGIHEQYF.

The chain has TRBV7-9 and TRBJ1-6, with 8 bases that match TRBD1. CDR1 is SEHNR and CDR2 is FQNEAQ in the germline V gene (reference sequence). Unmatched junction bases numbered 9, after V lost 1 base and J lost 13 bases. This CDR3 contains 15 residues. CDR3 nucleotides: TGTGCCAGCAGCTTAGTGACAGGGGACCCCGGGCCCCTCCACTTT. Translating it yields CASSLVTGDPGPLHF. The full variable domain, with the rest looked up from reference TRBV7-9 and TRBJ1-6, is DTGVSQNPRHKITKRGQNVTFRCDPISEHNRLYWYRQTLGQGPEFLTYFQNEAQLEKSRLLSDRFSAERPKGSFSTLEIQRTEQGDSAMYLCASSLVTGDPGPLHFGNGTRLTVT.

The chain carries TRBV9 and TRBJ2-2; TRBD1 matches 8 bases. The V and J ends lost 4 bases and 5 bases, in that order; junction bases with no gene match: 4. Looked up from germline, CDR1 is SGDLS and CDR2 is YYNGEE. The CDR3 has 14 amino acids. The CDR3 bases are TGTGCCAGCAGCTCAGGGGGCTGGACCGGGGAGCTGTTTTTT. Its protein is CASSSGGWTGELFF.